These T cell receptor beta chains were read from a single sample in a study of blood T cells in healthy people across ages. Each CDR3 protein gets one entry after TCRdb re-called the 5' RACE reads with MiXCR. The sample has 700,000 to 900,000 distinct CDR3 sequences, 25% to 30% seen once. Another study also made use of these data, one on T cells of mothers and their children.

Sequencing input: blood. The source is a boy between 10 and 17 years old in good health. Each CDR3 is given with its conserved first and last residue. The order of the fields is D gene, V gene, J gene, CDR3 protein. D genes are given only for firm matches.

D gene: .
V gene: TRBV10-3
J gene: TRBJ2-1
CDR3 protein: CAISGDPGEYNEQFF

D gene: .
V gene: TRBV27
J gene: TRBJ2-5
CDR3 protein: CASPRGEETQYF

D gene: .
V gene: TRBV20-1
J gene: .
CDR3 protein: CSAVRDSAYEQYF

D gene: .
V gene: TRBV3-1
J gene: TRBJ2-3
CDR3 protein: CASSQDPFTDTQYF

D gene: TRBD2
V gene: TRBV28
J gene: TRBJ2-5
CDR3 protein: CASRLAGGGEETQYF

D gene: .
V gene: TRBV3-1
J gene: TRBJ1-2
CDR3 protein: CASSPPSGGYTF

D gene: .
V gene: TRBV5-1
J gene: TRBJ1-2
CDR3 protein: CASSLLQGNYGYTF

D gene: .
V gene: TRBV6-5
J gene: TRBJ2-2
CDR3 protein: CASSSTRGPGELFF

D gene: TRBD1
V gene: TRBV5-1
J gene: TRBJ1-4
CDR3 protein: CASSLGQGAPATNEKLFF

D gene: TRBD2
V gene: TRBV9
J gene: TRBJ2-3
CDR3 protein: CASAPWASGGGASTDTQYF

D gene: .
V gene: TRBV6-1
J gene: TRBJ1-6
CDR3 protein: CASSEARHGYNSPLHF

D gene: .
V gene: TRBV28
J gene: TRBJ2-5
CDR3 protein: CASSGWGQETQYF

D gene: .
V gene: TRBV6-2/TRBV6-3
J gene: TRBJ2-4
CDR3 protein: CASRPGASVGKNIQYF

D gene: .
V gene: TRBV20-1
J gene: TRBJ2-5
CDR3 protein: CSAPGMGREQRGETQYF

D gene: .
V gene: TRBV7-2
J gene: TRBJ1-4
CDR3 protein: CASSLAGVTTNEKLFF

D gene: TRBD2
V gene: TRBV4-1
J gene: TRBJ2-5
CDR3 protein: CASRASGGDTQTQYF

D gene: TRBD1
V gene: TRBV24-1
J gene: TRBJ2-2
CDR3 protein: CATRNAGGGGELFF

D gene: .
V gene: TRBV12-3/TRBV12-4
J gene: .
CDR3 protein: CASSSGGAAPEQFF

D gene: .
V gene: TRBV20-1
J gene: TRBJ2-7
CDR3 protein: CSARVSYEQYF

D gene: .
V gene: TRBV30
J gene: TRBJ2-3
CDR3 protein: CAWSTSADTQYF

D gene: .
V gene: TRBV7-9
J gene: TRBJ2-7
CDR3 protein: CASSPRGVQGPLDEQYF

D gene: .
V gene: TRBV6-5
J gene: TRBJ2-1
CDR3 protein: CASTQQDYNEQFF

D gene: .
V gene: TRBV3-1
J gene: TRBJ2-1
CDR3 protein: CASSHGAETYNEQFF

D gene: .
V gene: TRBV20-1
J gene: TRBJ1-2
CDR3 protein: CSAKEDSSGYTF

D gene: .
V gene: TRBV28
J gene: TRBJ2-5
CDR3 protein: CASSPAVVETQYF

D gene: .
V gene: TRBV12-3/TRBV12-4
J gene: TRBJ1-2
CDR3 protein: CASSLTRVGANYGYTF

D gene: .
V gene: TRBV2
J gene: TRBJ2-5
CDR3 protein: CASSERGAKTQYF

D gene: .
V gene: TRBV29-1
J gene: TRBJ2-3
CDR3 protein: CSVEFGQVMADTQYF

D gene: .
V gene: TRBV5-1
J gene: TRBJ1-4
CDR3 protein: CASSLGRPDRREKLFF

D gene: .
V gene: TRBV28
J gene: TRBJ2-7
CDR3 protein: CATAPLGGPASEQYF

D gene: .
V gene: TRBV10-3
J gene: TRBJ2-7
CDR3 protein: CAISDPDHYEQYF

D gene: TRBD1
V gene: TRBV10-3
J gene: TRBJ2-3
CDR3 protein: CATRPGQGMSTDTQYF

D gene: TRBD2
V gene: TRBV7-2
J gene: TRBJ2-3
CDR3 protein: CASSLVGGITDTQYF

D gene: TRBD1
V gene: TRBV29-1
J gene: TRBJ1-4
CDR3 protein: CSVEGTGTNEKLFF

D gene: .
V gene: TRBV6-5
J gene: TRBJ2-3
CDR3 protein: CASSPPGRMADTQYF

D gene: .
V gene: TRBV4-1
J gene: TRBJ2-5
CDR3 protein: CASSQVEGTETQYF

D gene: .
V gene: TRBV6-2/TRBV6-3
J gene: TRBJ1-1
CDR3 protein: CASRRVTEAFF

D gene: TRBD1
V gene: TRBV7-8
J gene: TRBJ2-1
CDR3 protein: CVSSLRAPGQGYNEQFF

D gene: .
V gene: TRBV4-1
J gene: TRBJ2-7
CDR3 protein: CASSRQAQTYEQYF

D gene: .
V gene: TRBV7-9
J gene: TRBJ2-1
CDR3 protein: CASSSLRAAEQFF

D gene: TRBD1
V gene: TRBV29-1
J gene: TRBJ1-1
CDR3 protein: CSVGQGETEAFF

D gene: TRBD1
V gene: TRBV2
J gene: TRBJ2-7
CDR3 protein: CASSETGGSCEQYF

D gene: .
V gene: TRBV5-1
J gene: TRBJ2-5
CDR3 protein: CASSLDGRSGEETQYF

D gene: .
V gene: TRBV6-6
J gene: TRBJ1-2
CDR3 protein: CASSYSPGFYGYTF

D gene: .
V gene: TRBV28
J gene: TRBJ2-7
CDR3 protein: CASSWTPYYEQYF

D gene: .
V gene: TRBV21-1
J gene: .
CDR3 protein: CASSGLTALIRNEQFF

D gene: TRBD2
V gene: TRBV7-3
J gene: .
CDR3 protein: CASSLKGGGPGETQYF

D gene: TRBD1
V gene: TRBV28
J gene: TRBJ2-1
CDR3 protein: CASSHGQAHGQFF

D gene: TRBD2
V gene: TRBV5-1
J gene: TRBJ2-5
CDR3 protein: CASRVAAGDYQETQYF